This T cell receptor beta chain was recovered during a study of T-cell reconstitution after alpha-beta-depleted transplantation in children. Study observations and caveats: The origin of alpha-beta T cells about two months after transplant was reportedly several hundred expanded graft clones. Hyperexpanded clones declined; after one year, newly produced T cells mostly supplied diversity. There were some patients whose high TCRbeta diversity at day 60 came from surviving recipient T cells and thymic progenitors.

Preparation of the TCRbeta library was carried out with unique molecular identifiers. TCRdb fed the PCR reads into MiXCR, producing one record per CDR3 protein. This sample carries 500,000 to 650,000 distinct CDR3 sequences, over 10% of them seen once, and the ten largest clones take around 13%. This clonotype was observed many times. Its specificity is not known. The CDR3 has 15 amino acids. This chain connects TRBV21-1 to TRBJ2-3; the D call TRBD1 from the table was never checked on the DNA. TRBV21-1 is termed a pseudogene. Sequences were derived from PBMCs, mostly from graft donor cells, sampled 180 days after TCRalphabeta/CD19-depleted stem cell transplant. The sequence was obtained from a female patient aged 2-15 years who had a stem cell transplant for aplastic anemia, so the T cells may come from the graft donor. The CDR3 DNA reads as TGTGCCAGCACCTCGTGGGGGGGGAGCCACGATACGCAGTATTTT. Encoded protein: CASTSWGGSHDTQYF.